A single T cell receptor (beta chain) is shown here with its context. In the original analysis: Estimated nucleated cell counts came from reference gene primer amplification. Method: immunoSEQ multiplex PCR; TCRdb's copy keeps in-frame clones and lacks some. V, J and clone size were drawn from that table, and D and trimming were deduced from the DNA. The table includes about 270,000 clones, 80% to 90% detected once. The data were taken from a study of blood T cell repertoires in COVID-19. Study at large: PBMCs, B-cell-depleted T cells, or T cells were the source of the cDNA or gDNA that made up the material.

The CDR3 length is 15 residues. Germline CDR1 SGDLS, CDR2 YYNGEE. J lost 1 base, V lost 7 bases, and 8 bases had no gene match. Participants spanned ages about 18 to 95 years and resided in around 25 US areas. What the recovered Cohort 3 donors had was two negative PCRs, clearance, or symptom resolution. The gene calls are TRBV9 and TRBJ2-3; 8 nucleotides agree with TRBD2. Sequencing was done on a sample of PBMCs or T cells enriched from blood (not recorded which). The origin of this receptor is a woman aged 18 to 35 who had recovered from COVID-19. The CDR3 DNA reads TGTGCCAGCTCCGGGGGGGCAGGGGGCACAGATACGCAGTATTTT. It yields the protein CASSGGAGGTDTQYF.